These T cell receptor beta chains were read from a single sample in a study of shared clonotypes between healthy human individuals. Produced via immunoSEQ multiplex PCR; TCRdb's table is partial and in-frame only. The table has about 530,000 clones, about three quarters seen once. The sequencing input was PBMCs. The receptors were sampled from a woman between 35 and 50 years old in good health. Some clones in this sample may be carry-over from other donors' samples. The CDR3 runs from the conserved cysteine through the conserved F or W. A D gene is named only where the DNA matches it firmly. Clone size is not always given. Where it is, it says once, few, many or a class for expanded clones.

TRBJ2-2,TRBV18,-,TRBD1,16,TGTGCCAGCTCACCACCCCAGGGGGCGCAAACCGGGGAGCTGTTTTTT,CASSPPQGAQTGELFF
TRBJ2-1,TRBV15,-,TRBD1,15,TGTGCCACCAGCGCACCCCCTGGACAGGGGTTCGAGCAGTTCTTC,CATSAPPGQGFEQFF
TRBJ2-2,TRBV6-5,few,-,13,TGTGCCGGCATGGCGGCGAACACCGGGGAGCTGTTTTTT,CAGMAANTGELFF
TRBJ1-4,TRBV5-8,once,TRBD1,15,TGTGCCAGCAGCTCCTGGACAGGGTGGGGTGAAAAACTGTTTTTT,CASSSWTGWGEKLFF
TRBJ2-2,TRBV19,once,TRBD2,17,TGTGCCAGTAGTATAGCTAGCGGGAGGCTCAACACCGGGGAGCTGTTTTTT,CASSIASGRLNTGELFF
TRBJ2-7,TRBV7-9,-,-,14,TGTGCCAGCAGCTTTCGGGGCGCCCTATACGAGCAGTACTTC,CASSFRGALYEQYF
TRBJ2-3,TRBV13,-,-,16,TGTGCCAGCAGCTTACGGGTGGGTCAAAGCACAGATACGCAGTATTTT,CASSLRVGQSTDTQYF
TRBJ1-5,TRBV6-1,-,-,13,TGTGCCAGCAGTGAAATTAGCTATCAGCCCCAGCATTTT,CASSEISYQPQHF
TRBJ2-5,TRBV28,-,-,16,TGTGCCAGCAGTTATCCGATACGGGAGAGGAAAGAGACCCAGTACTTC,CASSYPIRERKETQYF
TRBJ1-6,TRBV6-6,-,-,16,TGTGCCAGCAGTTACCGGACCGCGGCGCCCGATTCACCCCTCCACTTT,CASSYRTAAPDSPLHF
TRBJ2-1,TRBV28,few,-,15,TGTGCCAGCAGTTTATCCCCCGGGGGTCACAATGAGCAGTTCTTC,CASSLSPGGHNEQFF
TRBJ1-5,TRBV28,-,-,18,TGTGCCAGCAGTTTGTGGGTCCCGGGTCCAGGCGGCAATCAGCCCCAGCATTTT,CASSLWVPGPGGNQPQHF
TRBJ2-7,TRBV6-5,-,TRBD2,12,TGTGCCAGCGGGAGGGGTGGGGACGAGCAGTACTTC,CASGRGGDEQYF
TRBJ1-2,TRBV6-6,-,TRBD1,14,TGTGCCAGCCTCAGGGGGGGGCAAAACTATGGCTACACCTTC,CASLRGGQNYGYTF
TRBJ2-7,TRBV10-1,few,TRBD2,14,TGCGCCAGCAGTGAAGGCGGGAGCTGGTACGAGCAGTACTTC,CASSEGGSWYEQYF
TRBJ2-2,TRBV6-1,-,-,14,TGTGCCAGCAGGGAATTGAGCATGACCGGGGAGCTGTTTTTT,CASRELSMTGELFF
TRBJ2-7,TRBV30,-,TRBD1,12,TGTGCCTGGGGACAGGGCGGGTACGAGCAGTACTTC,CAWGQGGYEQYF
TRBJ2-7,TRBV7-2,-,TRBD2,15,TGTGCCAGCAGCGAGGGACTAGCGGAGGGATACGAGCAGTACTTC,CASSEGLAEGYEQYF
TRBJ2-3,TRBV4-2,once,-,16,TGTGCCAGCAGCCCCGGAGGGGGGACTACCGCAGATACGCAGTATTTT,CASSPGGGTTADTQYF
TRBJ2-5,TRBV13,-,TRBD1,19,TGTGCCAGCAGCCCCCGGACCGGGACAGGGGGCGCGGGGGGAGAGACCCAGTACTTC,CASSPRTGTGGAGGETQYF
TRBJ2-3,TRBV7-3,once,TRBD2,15,TGTGCCAGCAGCTTACTAGCGGCTAGCACAGATACGCAGTATTTT,CASSLLAASTDTQYF
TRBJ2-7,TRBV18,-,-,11,TGTGCCAGCTCACCTTCCTGGGGGCAGTACTTC,CASSPSWGQYF
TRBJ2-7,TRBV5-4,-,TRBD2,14,TGTGCCAGCAGCTCTACTAGCGGGGGCGACGAGCAGTACTTC,CASSSTSGGDEQYF
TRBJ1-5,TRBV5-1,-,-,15,TGCGCCAGCAGAATTTTCCCCGATAGCAATCAGCCCCAGCATTTT,CASRIFPDSNQPQHF
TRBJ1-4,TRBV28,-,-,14,TGTGCCACCGAGGGCGGAGCAACTAATGAAAAACTGTTTTTT,CATEGGATNEKLFF
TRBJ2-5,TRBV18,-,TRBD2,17,TGTGCCAGCTCACCGAGGGAGCGGGAGTTATTGCCCGAGACCCAGTACTTC,CASSPRERELLPETQYF
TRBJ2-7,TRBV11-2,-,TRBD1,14,TGTGCCAGCAACCCACAGGGGCCAAATGGGGAGCAGTACTTC,CASNPQGPNGEQYF
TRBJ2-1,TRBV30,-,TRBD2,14,TGTGCCTGGACGGGACTAGCGAGAGACAATGAGCAGTTCTTC,CAWTGLARDNEQFF
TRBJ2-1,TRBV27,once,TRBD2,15,TGTGCCAGCAGTTTAACTAGCGGGAACTACAATGAGCAGTTCTTC,CASSLTSGNYNEQFF
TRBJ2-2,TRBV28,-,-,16,TGTGCCAGCAGTTCCCCCGGGACCGAGAACACCGGGGAGCTGTTTTTT,CASSSPGTENTGELFF
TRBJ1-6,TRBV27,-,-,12,TGTGCCAGCAGTTTCATGAATTCACCCCTCCACTTT,CASSFMNSPLHF
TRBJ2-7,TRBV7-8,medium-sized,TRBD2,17,TGTGCCAGCAGCCTATCCAGACTAGCGGCTACCTCCTACGAGCAGTACTTC,CASSLSRLAATSYEQYF
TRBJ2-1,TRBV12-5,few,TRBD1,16,TGTGCTAGTGGTCAGACAGGGGGTTCGTGGGACAATGAGCAGTTCTTC,CASGQTGGSWDNEQFF
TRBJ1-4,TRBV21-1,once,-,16,TGTGCCAGCAGCAAAAGGGGGGCAGGCGAGAATGAAAAACTGTTTTTT,CASSKRGAGENEKLFF
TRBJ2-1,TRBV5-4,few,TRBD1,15,TGTGCCAGCAGCTTGGGCGGGACAGGGGGCAATGAGCAGTTCTTC,CASSLGGTGGNEQFF
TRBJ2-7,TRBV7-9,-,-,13,TGTGCCAGCAGATTAGGGGCTCAGGGCGAGCAGTACTTC,CASRLGAQGEQYF
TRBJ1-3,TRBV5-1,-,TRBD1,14,TGCGCCAGCAGCGAGGGGGACAGCCGGAACACCATATATTTT,CASSEGDSRNTIYF
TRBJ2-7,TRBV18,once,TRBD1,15,TGTGCCAGCTCCAAAGGACAGGGTAATATGGACGAGCAGTACTTC,CASSKGQGNMDEQYF
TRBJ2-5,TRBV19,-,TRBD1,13,TGTGCCAGTAGTATGGACAGGGGGGAGACCCAGTACTTC,CASSMDRGETQYF
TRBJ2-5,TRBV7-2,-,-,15,TGTGCCAGCAGCTACCAACGGGGAGGCCAAGAGACCCAGTACTTC,CASSYQRGGQETQYF
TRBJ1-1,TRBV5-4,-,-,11,TGTGCCAGCAGCCTCGGCACTGAAGCTTTCTTT,CASSLGTEAFF
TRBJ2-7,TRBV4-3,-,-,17,TGCGCCAGCAGCCAATCCGCTCTCGGGACCGACTACTACGAGCAGTACTTC,CASSQSALGTDYYEQYF